This entry concerns a single TCR beta chain. The V and J ends lost 4 bases and 1 base respectively, with 11 bases between them. The CDR3 is made up of 15 amino acids. From germline, CDR1 is SGHNT and CDR2 YYREEE (reference sequence). This sample is drawn from a study of blood T cell repertoires in COVID-19. For the study at large: Spain, Italy and the United States supplied samples that represented acute and convalescent COVID-19. In each case, the material was cDNA or gDNA derived from T cells, B-cell-depleted T cells, or PBMCs.

In the authors' workflow: Estimation of nucleated cell counts was performed using reference gene primer amplification. The repertoire was sequenced with immunoSEQ multiplex PCR; TCRdb's copy has only in-frame clones and lacks some. The V and J calls and the clone size are those of that table, but D and trimming were determined from the DNA. The repertoire includes about 81,000 clones, approximately 84% of them detected once, and around 12% sits in the top ten. The clonotype was recovered from a human donor in a cohort sampled during active COVID-19. The chain is built from TRBV5-4 and TRBJ2-2; TRBD2 is a possible D gene (7 bases). Sequenced: peripheral blood. The CDR3 DNA reads TGTGCCAGCAGCCCCGGGGGGCAGAACACCGGGGAGCTGTTTTTT. It yields the protein CASSPGGQNTGELFF.